The TCR beta chain described here comes from a study of blood T cells in healthy people across ages. Trimming cost V 6 bases and J 5 bases; bases outside gene matches: 7. The CDR3 is 14 amino acids. Germline assignment: CDR1 SGHRS and CDR2 YFSETQ. PCR was performed a second time for about 6 to 12 cycles using a sample-barcoded 5' primer and a J-beta primer mix. The study obtained at least 3 million CDR3-containing paired-end reads from every sample. TCRdb re-called the 5' RACE reads with MiXCR, one entry per CDR3 protein. The table includes hundreds of thousands of distinct CDR3 sequences, around 21% detected once. About 10 milliliters of peripheral blood were drawn from each donor into EDTA-treated tubes.

Input material: blood. This clonotype originated in a man between 65 and 85 years old in good health. V is TRBV5-1 and J is TRBJ2-3; 9 bases are shared with TRBD1. CDR3 amino acids: CASTPGQGGDTQYF. The CDR3 bases are TGCGCCAGCACGCCGGGACAGGGAGGAGATACGCAGTATTTT.